Listed here are 13 T cell receptor beta chains from one sample, sequenced in a study of T cell clonotyping in hematopoietic cell transplantation. Assay used: immunoSEQ multiplex PCR; TCRdb lists only in-frame clones, some missing. The sample comprises 40,000 to 45,000 clones, 85% to 95% of which are singletons, and about 0.8% rests with the top ten. Source material: peripheral blood mononuclear cells. The receptors were gathered from a woman aged 45-65 years in good health. Some clones in this sample may be carry-over from other donors' samples.

This clone occurred once. The chain couples TRBV7-2 to TRBJ1-5; TRBD1 matches 9 bases. Germline CDR1 is SGHTA and CDR2 is FQGNSA. The V and J ends lost 4 bases and 7 bases, in that order; junction bases with no gene match: 11. The CDR3 is made up of 16 amino acids. As DNA, the CDR3 is TGTGCCAGCAGCTCCGCATCCGGGACAGGGCGACAGCCCCAGCATTTT. Encoded protein: CASSSASGTGRQPQHF.

The chain carries TRBV5-4 and TRBJ1-3; D is ambiguous. CDR3 length: 15 amino acids. Germline loops: CDR1 SGHNT, CDR2 YYREEE (reference sequence). The V end was cut by 4 bases, the J end by 4 bases, with 15 bases between. This CDR3 is CASSLGRSAGNTIYF. CDR3 bases: TGTGCCAGCAGCCTCGGACGTTCCGCAGGAAACACCATATATTTT.

J is TRBJ1-3 and V is TRBV2; no definite D call. Per the germline V gene, CDR1 is SNHLY and CDR2 is FYNNEI. V lost 6 bases and J lost 4, with 13 bases in between. The CDR3 length is 14 residues. The CDR3 nucleotides read TGTGCCAGCAGCACGTCAGTGTCCGGAAACACCATATATTTT. This sequence encodes CASSTSVSGNTIYF. The full variable domain, completed using reference TRBV2 and TRBJ1-3, is EPEVTQTPSHQVTQMGQEVILRCVPISNHLYFYWYRQILGQKVEFLVSFYNNEISEKSEIFDDQFSVERPDGSNFTLKIRSTKLEDSAMYFCASSTSVSGNTIYFGEGSWLTVV.

The chain links TRBV7-2 to TRBJ2-5; D is perhaps TRBD2 (6 bases). This CDR3 spans 15 amino acids. V dropped 10 bases and J dropped 1 base, with 19 bases sitting between them. Per germline, CDR1 SGHTA and CDR2 FQGNSA. The CDR3, as DNA: TGTGCCACGAACGACCTACTAGCCTCCCAAGAGACCCAGTACTTC. This sequence encodes CATNDLLASQETQYF.

V is TRBV7-3 and J is TRBJ1-1, with D possibly TRBD1 on 5 matching bases. The CDR3 sequence is 13 residues long. The germline gives CDR1 SGHTA, CDR2 FQGTGA. Trimming removed 5 bases at V and 1 base at J, with 8 bases between. CDR3 in amino acids: CASSIDRNTEAFF. The CDR3 DNA reads as TGTGCCAGCAGCATCGACAGGAACACTGAAGCTTTCTTT.

V is TRBV4-3 and J is TRBJ2-7, with 14 nucleotides matching TRBD2. The ends lost 4 bases at V and 0 bases at J; junction bases unmatched: 8. Germline CDR1 and CDR2: LGHNA and YSLEER. The CDR3 totals 18 residues. This CDR3 reads CASSLGTSGGARSYEQYF. CDR3 in DNA: TGCGCCAGCAGCCTCGGGACTAGCGGGGGCGCGCGCTCCTACGAGCAGTACTTC.

The chain employs TRBV6-5 and TRBJ1-1; D uncertain. The CDR3 loop spans 13 amino acids. Trimming shortened V by 2 bases and J by 1 base, and 5 bases separated the two germline ends. Germline-derived CDR1 and CDR2 are MNHEY and SVGAGI. The CDR3 DNA reads TGTGCCAGCAGTTACGAGGAGAACACTGAAGCTTTCTTT. Translation gives CASSYEENTEAFF.

V usage is TRBV6-4 and J usage is TRBJ2-3, with D possibly matching TRBD1 (5 bases). The CDR3 runs 15 residues. Germline lookup yields CDR1 MRHNA and CDR2 SNTAGT. V lost 2 bases, J lost 0 bases, and 9 bases lay in between. CDR3 loop: CASSDQPGSTDTQYF. In DNA form, the CDR3 reads TGTGCCAGCAGTGACCAGCCAGGGAGCACAGATACGCAGTATTTT.

This clone has a handful of counts. The chain employs TRBV6-4 and TRBJ2-1, with D perhaps assigned TRBD1 or TRBD2 (5 bases each). Germline CDR1 is MRHNA and CDR2 is SNTAGT. The CDR3 length is 13 residues. The ends were cut back, 6 bases at V and 5 bases at J, with 11 bases in the middle. The CDR3 nucleotides read TGTGCCAGCAGCCGGGACCCAAACAATGAGCAGTTCTTC. The encoded protein is CASSRDPNNEQFF.

This chain joins TRBV29-1 and TRBJ2-7, with a possible D match to TRBD1 (5 bases). Deletions cut 4 bases from V and 6 bases from J, with 13 bases between. Germline CDR1 SQVTM, CDR2 ANQGSEA. CDR3 length equals 12 residues. Here the CDR3 DNA reads TGCAGCGTTGGGCAGGGTCCTGCCGAGCAGTACTTC. It specifies CSVGQGPAEQYF.

This rearrangement joins TRBV7-2 to TRBJ2-7, with a possible D match to TRBD1 (6 bases). The V gene's germline CDR1 is SGHTA and CDR2 FQGNSA. The CDR3 extends over 13 amino acids. Trimming removed 4 bases at V and 2 bases at J, with 9 bases between. CDR3 nucleotides: TGTGCCAGCAGCTGGGACAATACCTACGAGCAGTACTTC. As protein: CASSWDNTYEQYF. The entire variable domain, with the rest obtained from reference TRBV7-2 and TRBJ2-7, is as follows: GAGVSQSPSNKVTEKGKDVELRCDPISGHTALYWYRQSLGQGLEFLIYFQGNSAPDKSGLPSDRFSAERTGGSVSTLTIQRTQQEDSAVYLCASSWDNTYEQYFGPGTRLTVT.

The chain uses TRBV11-3 and TRBJ2-2; no reliable D call. From germline, CDR1 is SGHNT and CDR2 YENEEA. The CDR3 contains 13 residues. V lost 5 bases and J lost 5, with 9 bases in between. The CDR3 region has the DNA TGTGCCAGCAGCCCAACGATGACCGGGGAGCTGTTTTTT. Amino acids: CASSPTMTGELFF.

The chain carries TRBV5-4 and TRBJ2-6, with D uncertain. CDR1 is SGHNT, CDR2 YYREEE, per germline (reference sequence). V lost 1 base to trimming and J lost 3 bases, with 2 bases between them. CDR3 length: 13 residues. The CDR3 sequence is CASSLFGANVLTF. The DNA for the CDR3 is TGTGCCAGCAGCTTGTTTGGGGCCAACGTCCTGACTTTC.